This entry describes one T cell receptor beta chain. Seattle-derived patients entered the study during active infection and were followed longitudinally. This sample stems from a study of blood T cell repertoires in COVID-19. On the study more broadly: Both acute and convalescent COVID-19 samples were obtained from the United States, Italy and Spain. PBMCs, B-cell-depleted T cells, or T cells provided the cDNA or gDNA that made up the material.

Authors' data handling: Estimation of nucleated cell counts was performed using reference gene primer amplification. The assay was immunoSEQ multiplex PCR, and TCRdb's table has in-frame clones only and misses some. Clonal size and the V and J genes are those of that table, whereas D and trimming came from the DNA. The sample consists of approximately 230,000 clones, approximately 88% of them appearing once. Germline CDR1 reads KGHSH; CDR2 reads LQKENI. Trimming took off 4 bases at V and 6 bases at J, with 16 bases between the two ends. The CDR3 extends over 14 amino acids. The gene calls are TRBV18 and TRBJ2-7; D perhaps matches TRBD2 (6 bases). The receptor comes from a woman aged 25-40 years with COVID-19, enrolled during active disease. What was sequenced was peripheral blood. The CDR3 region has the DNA TGTGCCAGCTCACGTCTGGAGGGGACGAGCGAGCAGTACTTC. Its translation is CASSRLEGTSEQYF.